The text below deals with one T cell receptor (beta chain). It was at deep level that the assay was run. Replicate PCRs for unsorted PBMC used approximately 0.3 ug DNA (about 30,000 T cell genomes). Authors' processing steps: Because ImmunoSEQ provided only junction sequences with no quality scores, the filtering differed. Sequencing used immunoSEQ multiplex PCR; TCRdb keeps in-frame clones, though not all of them. That table supplies the V and J calls and clone size; D and trimming were determined from the DNA. Here the sample spans 450,000 to 650,000 clones, about 80% being singletons. This entry belongs to a study of shared clonotypes between healthy human individuals. As for the study in general: The people who gave samples were a couple of women and a few men aged 18 to 49.

What was sequenced was PBMCs. The TCR originated in a woman between 40 and 55 years old in good health. Some clones in this sample may be carry-over from other donors' samples.

CDR3 region: CSVDGDRDNEKLFF. The CDR3 coding sequence is TGCAGCGTTGATGGGGACAGAGACAATGAAAAACTGTTTTTT. The chain recombines TRBV29-1 with TRBJ1-4; 7 bases align to TRBD1. J lost 5 bases, V lost 3 bases, and 6 bases had no gene match. The CDR3 length is 14 residues. Germline V gene data show CDR1 as SQVTM and CDR2 as ANQGSEA. The variable domain in full, with the rest retrieved from reference TRBV29-1 and TRBJ1-4, is SAVISQKPSRDICQRGTSLTIQCQVDSQVTMMFWYRQQPGQSLTLIATANQGSEATYESGFVIDKFPISRPNLTFSTLTVSNMSPEDSSIYLCSVDGDRDNEKLFFGSGTQLSVL.